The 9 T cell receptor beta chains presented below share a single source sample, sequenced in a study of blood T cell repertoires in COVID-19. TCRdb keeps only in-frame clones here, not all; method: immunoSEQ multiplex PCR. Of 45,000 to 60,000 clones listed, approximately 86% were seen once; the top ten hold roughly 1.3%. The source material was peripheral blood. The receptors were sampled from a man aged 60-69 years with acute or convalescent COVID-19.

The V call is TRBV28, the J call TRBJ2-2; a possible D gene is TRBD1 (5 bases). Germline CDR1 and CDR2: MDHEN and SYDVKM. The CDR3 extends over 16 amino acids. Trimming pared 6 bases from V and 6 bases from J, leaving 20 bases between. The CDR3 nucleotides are TGTGCCAGCAGCCCCCTTGGGCAGGGTTTAGCCGGGGAGCTGTTTTTT. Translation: CASSPLGQGLAGELFF.

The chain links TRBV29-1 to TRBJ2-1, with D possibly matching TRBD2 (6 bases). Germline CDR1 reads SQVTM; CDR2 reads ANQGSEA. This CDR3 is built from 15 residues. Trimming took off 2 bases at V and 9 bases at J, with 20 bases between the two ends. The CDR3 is CSVESGGVWASEQFF. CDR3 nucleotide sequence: TGCAGCGTTGAATCCGGGGGAGTCTGGGCTAGTGAGCAGTTCTTC.

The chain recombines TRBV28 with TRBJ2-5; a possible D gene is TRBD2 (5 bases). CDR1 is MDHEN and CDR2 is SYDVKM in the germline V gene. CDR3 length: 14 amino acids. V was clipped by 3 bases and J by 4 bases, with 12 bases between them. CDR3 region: CASSFRGRIETQYF. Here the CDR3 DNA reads TGTGCCAGCAGTTTTAGAGGGCGTATAGAGACCCAGTACTTC.

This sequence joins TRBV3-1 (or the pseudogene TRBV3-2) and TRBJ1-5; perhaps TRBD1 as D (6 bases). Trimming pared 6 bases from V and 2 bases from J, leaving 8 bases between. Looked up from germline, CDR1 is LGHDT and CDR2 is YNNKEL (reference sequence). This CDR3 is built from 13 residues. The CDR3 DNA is TGTGCCAGCAGTCGACAGGGCAATCAGCCCCAGCATTTT. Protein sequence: CASSRQGNQPQHF.

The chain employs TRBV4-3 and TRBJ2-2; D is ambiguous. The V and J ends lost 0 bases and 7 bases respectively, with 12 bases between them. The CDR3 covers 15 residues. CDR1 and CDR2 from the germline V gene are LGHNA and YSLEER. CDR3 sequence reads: CASSQEKTRVGELFF. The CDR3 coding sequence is TGCGCCAGCAGCCAAGAGAAAACCCGAGTCGGGGAGCTGTTTTTT.

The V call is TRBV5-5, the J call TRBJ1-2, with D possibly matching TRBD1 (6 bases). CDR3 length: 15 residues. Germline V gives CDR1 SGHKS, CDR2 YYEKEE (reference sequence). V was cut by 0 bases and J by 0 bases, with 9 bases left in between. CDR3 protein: CASSLGQGTNYGYTF. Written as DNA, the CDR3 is TGTGCCAGCAGCTTGGGGCAGGGGACTAACTATGGCTACACCTTC.

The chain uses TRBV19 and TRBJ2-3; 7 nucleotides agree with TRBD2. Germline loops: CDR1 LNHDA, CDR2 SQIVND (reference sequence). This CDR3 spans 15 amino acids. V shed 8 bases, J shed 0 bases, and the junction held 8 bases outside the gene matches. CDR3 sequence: CASLQAGRSTDTQYF. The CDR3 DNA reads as TGTGCCAGTTTACAAGCGGGAAGGAGCACAGATACGCAGTATTTT.

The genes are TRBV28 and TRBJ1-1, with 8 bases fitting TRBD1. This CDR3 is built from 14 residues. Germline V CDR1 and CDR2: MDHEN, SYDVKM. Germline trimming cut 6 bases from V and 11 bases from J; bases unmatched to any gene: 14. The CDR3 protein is CASSPGAGGGWAFF. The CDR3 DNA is TGTGCCAGCAGCCCCGGGGCAGGGGGCGGGTGGGCTTTCTTT.

CDR3 residues: CASRAAGGSVQPQHF. The CDR3 DNA follows: TGTGCCAGCAGAGCCGCGGGTGGGTCCGTCCAGCCCCAGCATTTT. The chain recombines TRBV28 with TRBJ1-5; unclear D gene. Germline V CDR1 and CDR2: MDHEN, SYDVKM. V shed 6 bases and J shed 7 bases, with 19 bases lying between them. The CDR3 spans 15 residues.